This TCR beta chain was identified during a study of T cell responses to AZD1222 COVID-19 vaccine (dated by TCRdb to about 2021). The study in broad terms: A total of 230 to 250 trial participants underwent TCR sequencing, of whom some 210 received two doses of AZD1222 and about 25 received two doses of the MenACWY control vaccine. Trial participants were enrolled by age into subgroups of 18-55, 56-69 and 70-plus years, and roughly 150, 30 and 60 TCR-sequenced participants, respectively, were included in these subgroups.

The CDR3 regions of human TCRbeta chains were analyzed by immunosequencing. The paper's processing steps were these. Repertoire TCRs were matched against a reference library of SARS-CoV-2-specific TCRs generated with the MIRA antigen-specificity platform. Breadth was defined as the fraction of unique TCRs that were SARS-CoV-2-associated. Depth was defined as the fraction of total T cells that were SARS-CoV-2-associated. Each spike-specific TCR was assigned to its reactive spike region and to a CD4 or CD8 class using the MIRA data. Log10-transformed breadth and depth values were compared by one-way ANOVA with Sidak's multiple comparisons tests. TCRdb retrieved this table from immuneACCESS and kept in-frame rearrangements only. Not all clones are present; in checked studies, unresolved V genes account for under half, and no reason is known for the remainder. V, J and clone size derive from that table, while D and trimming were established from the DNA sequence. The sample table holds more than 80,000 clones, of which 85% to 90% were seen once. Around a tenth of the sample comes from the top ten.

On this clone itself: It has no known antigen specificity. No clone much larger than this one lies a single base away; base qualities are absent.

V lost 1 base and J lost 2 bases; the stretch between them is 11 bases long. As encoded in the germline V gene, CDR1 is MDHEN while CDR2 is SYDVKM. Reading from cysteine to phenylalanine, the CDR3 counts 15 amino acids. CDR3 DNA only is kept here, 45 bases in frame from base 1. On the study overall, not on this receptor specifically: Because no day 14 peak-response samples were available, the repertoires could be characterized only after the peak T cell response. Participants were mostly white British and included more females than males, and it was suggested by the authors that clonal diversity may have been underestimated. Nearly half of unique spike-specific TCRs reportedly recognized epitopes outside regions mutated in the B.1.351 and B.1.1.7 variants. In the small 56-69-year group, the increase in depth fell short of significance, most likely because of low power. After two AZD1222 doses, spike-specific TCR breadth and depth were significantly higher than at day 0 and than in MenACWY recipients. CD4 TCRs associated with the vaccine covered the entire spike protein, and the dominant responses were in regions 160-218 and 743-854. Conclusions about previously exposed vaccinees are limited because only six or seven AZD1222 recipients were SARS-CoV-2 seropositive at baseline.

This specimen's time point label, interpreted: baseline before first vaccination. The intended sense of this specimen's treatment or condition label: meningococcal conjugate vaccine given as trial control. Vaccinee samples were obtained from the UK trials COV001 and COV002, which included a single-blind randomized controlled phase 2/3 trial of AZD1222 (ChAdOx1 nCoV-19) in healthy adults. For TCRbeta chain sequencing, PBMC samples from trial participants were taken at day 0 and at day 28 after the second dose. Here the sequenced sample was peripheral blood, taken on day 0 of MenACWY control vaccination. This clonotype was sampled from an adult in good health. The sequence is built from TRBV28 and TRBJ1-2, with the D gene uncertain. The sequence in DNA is TGTGCCAGCAGTTTATCCGCAGCGGGCAACTATGGCTACACCTTC. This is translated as CASSLSAAGNYGYTF.